The clone carrying this T cell receptor beta chain occurred many times. TCRbeta library construction was performed incorporating unique molecular identifiers. MiXCR, run by TCRdb on the PCR reads, gives a single entry per CDR3 protein. The repertoire holds over 200,000 distinct CDR3 sequences, with roughly 11% as singletons. There are 15 residues in the CDR3. In germline, CDR1 is SNHLY, CDR2 FYNNEI. The ends lost 6 bases at V and 5 bases at J; junction bases unmatched: 8. The entry originates in a study of T-cell reconstitution after alpha-beta-depleted transplantation in children. The V and J genes are TRBV2 and TRBJ2-1, with TRBD2 matching over 9 bases. The input for sequencing was PBMCs, taken before TCRalphabeta/CD19-depleted stem cell transplant. The TCR was taken from a child under two years old with acute myeloid leukemia, due to receive a stem cell transplant. CDR3 sequence reads: CASSELAGVNNEQFF. As DNA, the CDR3 is TGTGCCAGCAGCGAACTAGCGGGCGTAAACAATGAGCAGTTCTTC. Using reference TRBV2 and TRBJ2-1 for the parts outside the CDR3, the full variable domain is EPEVTQTPSHQVTQMGQEVILRCVPISNHLYFYWYRQILGQKVEFLVSFYNNEISEKSEIFDDQFSVERPDGSNFTLKIRSTKLEDSAMYFCASSELAGVNNEQFFGPGTRLTVL.